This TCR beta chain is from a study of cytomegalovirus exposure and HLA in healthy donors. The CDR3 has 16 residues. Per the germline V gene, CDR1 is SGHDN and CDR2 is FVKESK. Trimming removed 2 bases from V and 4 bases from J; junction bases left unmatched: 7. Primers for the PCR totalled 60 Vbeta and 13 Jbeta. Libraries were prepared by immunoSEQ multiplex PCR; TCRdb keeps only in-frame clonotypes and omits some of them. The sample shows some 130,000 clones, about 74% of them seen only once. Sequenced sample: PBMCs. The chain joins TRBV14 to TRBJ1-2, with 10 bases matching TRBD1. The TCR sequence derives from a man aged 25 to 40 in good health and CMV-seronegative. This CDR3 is CASSQLFGQGGYGYTF. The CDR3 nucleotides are TGTGCCAGCAGCCAACTTTTTGGACAGGGGGGCTATGGCTACACCTTC.